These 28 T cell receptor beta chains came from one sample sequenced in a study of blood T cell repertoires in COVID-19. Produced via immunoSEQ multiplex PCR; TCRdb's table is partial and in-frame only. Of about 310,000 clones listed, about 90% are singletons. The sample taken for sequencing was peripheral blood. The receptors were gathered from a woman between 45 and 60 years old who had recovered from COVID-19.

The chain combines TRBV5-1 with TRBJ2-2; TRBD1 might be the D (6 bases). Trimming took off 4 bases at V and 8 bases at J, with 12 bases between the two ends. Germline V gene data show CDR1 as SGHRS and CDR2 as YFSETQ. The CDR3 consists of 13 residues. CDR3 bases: TGCGCCAGCAGCACCGGGACAACTGGGGAGCTGTTTTTT. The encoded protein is CASSTGTTGELFF.

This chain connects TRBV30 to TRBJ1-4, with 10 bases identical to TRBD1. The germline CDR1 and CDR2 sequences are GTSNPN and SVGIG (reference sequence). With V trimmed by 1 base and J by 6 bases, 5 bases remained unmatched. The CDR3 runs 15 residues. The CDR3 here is CAWSGRQGAYEKLFF. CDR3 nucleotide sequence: TGTGCCTGGAGTGGAAGACAGGGGGCATATGAAAAACTGTTTTTT.

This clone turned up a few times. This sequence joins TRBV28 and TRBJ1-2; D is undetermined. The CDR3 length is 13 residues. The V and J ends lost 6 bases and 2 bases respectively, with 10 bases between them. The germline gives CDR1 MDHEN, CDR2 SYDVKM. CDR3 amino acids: CASSDTVNYGYTF. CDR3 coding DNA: TGTGCCAGCAGCGACACAGTAAACTATGGCTACACCTTC.

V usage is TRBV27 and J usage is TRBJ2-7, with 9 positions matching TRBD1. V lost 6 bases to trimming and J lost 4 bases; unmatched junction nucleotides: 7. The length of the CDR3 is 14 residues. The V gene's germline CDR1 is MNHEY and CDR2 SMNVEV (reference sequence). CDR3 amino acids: CASRLQGASYEQYF. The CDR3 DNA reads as TGTGCCAGCAGGTTACAGGGGGCCAGTTACGAGCAGTACTTC.

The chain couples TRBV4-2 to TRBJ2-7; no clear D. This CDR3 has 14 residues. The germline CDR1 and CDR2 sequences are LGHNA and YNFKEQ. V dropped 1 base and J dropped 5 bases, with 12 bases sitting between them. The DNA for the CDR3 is TGTGCCAGCAGCCAAGGATCAAGAGGAGACGAGCAGTACTTC. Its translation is CASSQGSRGDEQYF.

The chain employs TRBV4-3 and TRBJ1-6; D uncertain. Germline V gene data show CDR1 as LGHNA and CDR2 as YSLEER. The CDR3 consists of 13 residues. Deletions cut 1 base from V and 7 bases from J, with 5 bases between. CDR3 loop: CASSQGRNSPLHF. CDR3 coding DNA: TGCGCCAGCAGCCAAGGCCGGAATTCACCCCTCCACTTT.

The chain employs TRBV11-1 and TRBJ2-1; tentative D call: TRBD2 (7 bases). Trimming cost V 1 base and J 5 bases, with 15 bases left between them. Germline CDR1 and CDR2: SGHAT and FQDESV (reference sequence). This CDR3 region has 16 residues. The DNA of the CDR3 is TGTGCCAGCAGCTTAGGTATCGGGGGGCTCAACAATGAGCAGTTCTTC. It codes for CASSLGIGGLNNEQFF. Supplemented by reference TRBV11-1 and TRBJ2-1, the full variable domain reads EAEVAQSPRYKITEKSQAVAFWCDPISGHATLYWYRQILGQGPELLVQFQDESVVDDSQLPKDRFSAERLKGVDSTLKIQPAELGDSAMYLCASSLGIGGLNNEQFFGPGTRLTVL.

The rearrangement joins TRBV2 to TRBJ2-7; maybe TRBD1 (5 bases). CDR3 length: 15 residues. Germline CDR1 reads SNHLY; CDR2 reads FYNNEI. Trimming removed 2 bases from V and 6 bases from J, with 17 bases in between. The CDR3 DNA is TGTGCCAGCAGTGAATTTGGACATATAAGGTCCGAGCAGTACTTC. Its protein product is CASSEFGHIRSEQYF.

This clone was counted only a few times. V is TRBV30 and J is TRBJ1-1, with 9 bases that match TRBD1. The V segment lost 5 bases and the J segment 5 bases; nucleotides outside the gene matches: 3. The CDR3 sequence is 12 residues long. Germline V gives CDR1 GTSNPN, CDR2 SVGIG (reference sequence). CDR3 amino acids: CAWGTGRTEAFF. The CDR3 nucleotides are TGTGCCTGGGGGACAGGGAGGACTGAAGCTTTCTTT. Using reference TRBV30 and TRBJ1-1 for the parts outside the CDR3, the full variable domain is SQTIHQWPATLVQPVGSPLSLECTVEGTSNPNLYWYRQAAGRGLQLLFYSVGIGQISSEVPQNLSASRPQDRQFILSSKKLLLSDSGFYLCAWGTGRTEAFFGQGTRLTVV.

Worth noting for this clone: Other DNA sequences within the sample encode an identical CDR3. The CDR3 here is CASSPGSSGNTIYF. DNA of the CDR3: TGTGCCAGCTCACCCGGGAGCTCTGGAAACACCATATATTTT. The chain joins TRBV18 to TRBJ1-3, with D uncertain. CDR3 length: 14 amino acids. Germline-derived CDR1 and CDR2 are KGHSH and LQKENI. V dropped 3 bases and J dropped 0 bases, with 6 bases sitting between them.

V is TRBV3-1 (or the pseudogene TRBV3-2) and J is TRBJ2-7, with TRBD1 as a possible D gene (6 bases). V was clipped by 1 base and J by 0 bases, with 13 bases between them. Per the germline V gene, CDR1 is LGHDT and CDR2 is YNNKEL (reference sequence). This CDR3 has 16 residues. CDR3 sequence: CASSQAGTLSSYEQYF. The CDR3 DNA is TGTGCCAGCAGCCAAGCCGGGACACTGAGCTCCTACGAGCAGTACTTC.

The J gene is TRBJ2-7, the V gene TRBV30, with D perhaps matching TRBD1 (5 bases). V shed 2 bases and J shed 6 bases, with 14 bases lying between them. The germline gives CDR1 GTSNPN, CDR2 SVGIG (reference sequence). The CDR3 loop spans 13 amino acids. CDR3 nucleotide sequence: TGTGCCTGGAGTCAAGACAGTGGACCCGAGCAGTACTTC. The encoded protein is CAWSQDSGPEQYF. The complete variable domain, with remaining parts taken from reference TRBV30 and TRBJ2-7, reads SQTIHQWPATLVQPVGSPLSLECTVEGTSNPNLYWYRQAAGRGLQLLFYSVGIGQISSEVPQNLSASRPQDRQFILSSKKLLLSDSGFYLCAWSQDSGPEQYFGPGTRLTVT.

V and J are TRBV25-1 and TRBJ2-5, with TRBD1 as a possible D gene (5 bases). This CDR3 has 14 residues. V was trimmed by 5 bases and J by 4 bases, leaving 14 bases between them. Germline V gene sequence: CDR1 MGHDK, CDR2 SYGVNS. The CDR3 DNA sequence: TGTGCCAGCAGTCGAATTGGGGCTGGAGAGACCCAGTACTTC. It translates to CASSRIGAGETQYF.

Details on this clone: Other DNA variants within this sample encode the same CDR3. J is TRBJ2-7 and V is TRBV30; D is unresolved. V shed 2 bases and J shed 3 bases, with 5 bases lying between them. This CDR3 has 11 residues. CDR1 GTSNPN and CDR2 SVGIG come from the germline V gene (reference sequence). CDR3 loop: CAWSRSYEQYF. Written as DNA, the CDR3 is TGTGCCTGGAGTAGGAGCTACGAGCAGTACTTC.

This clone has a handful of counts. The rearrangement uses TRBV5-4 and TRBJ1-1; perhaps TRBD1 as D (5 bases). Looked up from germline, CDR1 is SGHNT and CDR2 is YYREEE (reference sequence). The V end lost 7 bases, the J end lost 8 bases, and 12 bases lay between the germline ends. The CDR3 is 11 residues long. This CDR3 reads CASSGAEEAFF. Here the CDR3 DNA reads TGTGCCAGCTCTGGGGCCGAGGAAGCTTTCTTT.

The CDR3, as DNA: TGTGCCAGCGGGACTAACCGAGAGGGGGAGCCCCAGTACTTC. It encodes CASGTNREGEPQYF. J is TRBJ2-5 and V is TRBV7-3; a weak D match, TRBD2 (7 bases). Trimming cost V 8 bases and J 9 bases, with 22 bases left between them. CDR3 length: 14 amino acids. Germline V gives CDR1 SGHTA, CDR2 FQGTGA.

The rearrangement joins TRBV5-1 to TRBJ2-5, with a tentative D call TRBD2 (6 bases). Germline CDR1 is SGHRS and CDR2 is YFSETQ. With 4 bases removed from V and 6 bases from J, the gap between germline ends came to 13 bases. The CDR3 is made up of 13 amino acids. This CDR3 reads CASSGGIIQTQYF. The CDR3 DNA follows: TGCGCCAGCAGCGGGGGGATAATCCAGACCCAGTACTTC.

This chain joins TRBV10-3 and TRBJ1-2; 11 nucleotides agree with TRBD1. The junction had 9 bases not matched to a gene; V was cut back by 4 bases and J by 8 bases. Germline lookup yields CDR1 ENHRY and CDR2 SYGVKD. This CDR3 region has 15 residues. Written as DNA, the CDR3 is TGTGCCATCAGTGCAGCCGGACAGGGGGCTCACGGCTACACCTTC. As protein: CAISAAGQGAHGYTF.

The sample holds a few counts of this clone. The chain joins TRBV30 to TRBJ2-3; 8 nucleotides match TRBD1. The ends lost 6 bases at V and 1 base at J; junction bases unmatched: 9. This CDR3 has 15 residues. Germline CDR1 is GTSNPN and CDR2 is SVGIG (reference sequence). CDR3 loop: CACTTGGRGTDTQYF. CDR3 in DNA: TGTGCCTGTACAACAGGGGGTAGAGGCACAGATACGCAGTATTTT.

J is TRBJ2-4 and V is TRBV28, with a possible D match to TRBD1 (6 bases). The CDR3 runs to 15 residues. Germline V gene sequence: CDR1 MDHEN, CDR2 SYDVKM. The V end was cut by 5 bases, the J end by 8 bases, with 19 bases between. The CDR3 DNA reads TGTGCCAGCAGTCGTGACAGGAACGGCAGGCACATTCAGTACTTC. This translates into CASSRDRNGRHIQYF.

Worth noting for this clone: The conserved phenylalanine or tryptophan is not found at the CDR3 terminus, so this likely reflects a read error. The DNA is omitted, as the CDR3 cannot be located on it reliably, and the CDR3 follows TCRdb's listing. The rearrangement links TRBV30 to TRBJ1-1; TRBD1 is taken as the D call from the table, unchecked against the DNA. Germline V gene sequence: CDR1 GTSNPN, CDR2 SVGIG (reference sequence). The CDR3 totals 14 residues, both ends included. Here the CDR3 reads CAWNPPGSAGGWSA.

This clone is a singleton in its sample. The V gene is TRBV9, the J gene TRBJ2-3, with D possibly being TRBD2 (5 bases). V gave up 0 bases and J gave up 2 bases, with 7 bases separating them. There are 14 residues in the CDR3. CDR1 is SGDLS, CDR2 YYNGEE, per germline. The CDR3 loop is CASSVAGNTDTQYF. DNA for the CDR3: TGTGCCAGCAGCGTAGCGGGGAACACAGATACGCAGTATTTT.

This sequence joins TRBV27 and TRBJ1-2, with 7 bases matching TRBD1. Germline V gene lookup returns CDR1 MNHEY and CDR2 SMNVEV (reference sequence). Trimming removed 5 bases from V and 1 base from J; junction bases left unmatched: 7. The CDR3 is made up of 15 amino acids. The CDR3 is CASSRGGLFNYGYTF. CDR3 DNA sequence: TGTGCCAGCAGTCGAGGGGGCCTTTTTAACTATGGCTACACCTTC.

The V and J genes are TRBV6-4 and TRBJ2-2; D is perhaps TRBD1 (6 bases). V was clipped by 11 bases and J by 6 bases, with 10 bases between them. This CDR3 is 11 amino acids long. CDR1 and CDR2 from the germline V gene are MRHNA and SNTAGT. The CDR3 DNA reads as TGTGCCCACGGACAGTCCGGGGAGCTGTTTTTT. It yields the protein CAHGQSGELFF.

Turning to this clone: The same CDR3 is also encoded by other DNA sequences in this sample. The CDR3 reads CASSVSGYNEQFF. The CDR3 DNA reads as TGTGCCAGCAGCGTATCGGGCTACAATGAGCAGTTCTTC. This chain joins TRBV9 and TRBJ2-1; D is uncertain. The germline V gene has CDR1 SGDLS and CDR2 YYNGEE. Trimming shortened V by 1 base and J by 3 bases, and 5 bases separated the two germline ends. The CDR3 covers 13 residues. Variable domain in full (rest from reference TRBV9 and TRBJ2-1): DSGVTQTPKHLITATGQRVTLRCSPRSGDLSVYWYQQSLDQGLQFLIQYYNGEERAKGNILERFSAQQFPDLHSELNLSSLELGDSALYFCASSVSGYNEQFFGPGTRLTVL.

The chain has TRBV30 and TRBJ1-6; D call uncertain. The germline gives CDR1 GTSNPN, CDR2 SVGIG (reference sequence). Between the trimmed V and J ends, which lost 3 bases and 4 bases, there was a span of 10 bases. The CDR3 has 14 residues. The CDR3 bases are TGTGCCTGGAGGAGCCCCCGATATAATTCACCCCTCCACTTT. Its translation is CAWRSPRYNSPLHF.

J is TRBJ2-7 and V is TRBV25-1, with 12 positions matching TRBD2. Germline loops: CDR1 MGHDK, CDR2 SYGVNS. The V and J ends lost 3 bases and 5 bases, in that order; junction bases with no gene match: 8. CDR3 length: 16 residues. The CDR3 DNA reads TGTGCCAGCAGTGACGCGACTAGCGGGAGATTCAACGAGCAGTACTTC. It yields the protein CASSDATSGRFNEQYF.

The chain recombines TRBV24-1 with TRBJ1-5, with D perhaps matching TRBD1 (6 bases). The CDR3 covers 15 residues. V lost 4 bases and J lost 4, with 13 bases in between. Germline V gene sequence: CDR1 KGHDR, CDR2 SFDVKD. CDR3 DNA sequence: TGTGCCACCAGTGACGGACAGACTCGTAATCAGCCCCAGCATTTT. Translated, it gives CATSDGQTRNQPQHF.